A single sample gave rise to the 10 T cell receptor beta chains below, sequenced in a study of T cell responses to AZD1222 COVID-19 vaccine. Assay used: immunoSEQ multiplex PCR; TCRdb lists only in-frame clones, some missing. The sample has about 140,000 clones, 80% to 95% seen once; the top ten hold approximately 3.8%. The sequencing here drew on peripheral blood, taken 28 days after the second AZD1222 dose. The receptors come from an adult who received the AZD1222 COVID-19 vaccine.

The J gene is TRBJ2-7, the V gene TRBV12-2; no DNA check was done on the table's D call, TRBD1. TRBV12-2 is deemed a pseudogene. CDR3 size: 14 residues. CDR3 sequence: CASRPGTAFAGQYF. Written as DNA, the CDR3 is TGTGCAAGTCGCCCCGGGACAGCTTTTGCCGGGCAGTACTTC.

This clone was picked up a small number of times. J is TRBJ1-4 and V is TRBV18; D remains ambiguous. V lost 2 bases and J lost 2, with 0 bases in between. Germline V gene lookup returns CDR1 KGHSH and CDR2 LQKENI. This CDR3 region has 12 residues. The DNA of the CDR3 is TGTGCCAGCTCACCAACTAATGAAAAACTGTTTTTT. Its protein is CASSPTNEKLFF.

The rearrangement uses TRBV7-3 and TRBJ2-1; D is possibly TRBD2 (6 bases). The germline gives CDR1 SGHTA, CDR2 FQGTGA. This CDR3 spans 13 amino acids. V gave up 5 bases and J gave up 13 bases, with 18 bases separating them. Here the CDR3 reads CASSEGLQNAQFF. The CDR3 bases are TGTGCCAGCAGCGAGGGACTCCAGAACGCCCAGTTCTTC.

CDR3 nucleotides: TGCGCCAGCAGCCCGGTAGGGCGGGGGCCGGTTGGCTACACCTTC. It translates to CASSPVGRGPVGYTF. V usage is TRBV5-1 and J usage is TRBJ1-2; maybe TRBD1 (6 bases). The CDR3 contains 15 residues. Germline-derived CDR1 and CDR2 are SGHRS and YFSETQ. The ends were cut back, 4 bases at V and 7 bases at J, with 20 bases in the middle.

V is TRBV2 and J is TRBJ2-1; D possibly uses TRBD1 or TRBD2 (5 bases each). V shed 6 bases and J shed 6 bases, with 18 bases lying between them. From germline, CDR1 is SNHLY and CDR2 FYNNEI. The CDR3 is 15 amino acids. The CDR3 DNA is TGTGCCAGCAGCCTACTCCGAACGGGGACCAATGAGCAGTTCTTC. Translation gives CASSLLRTGTNEQFF.

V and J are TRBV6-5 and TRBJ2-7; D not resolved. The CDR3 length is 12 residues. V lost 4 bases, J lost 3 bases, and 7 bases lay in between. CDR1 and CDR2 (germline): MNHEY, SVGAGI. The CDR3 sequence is CASSSIFYEQYF. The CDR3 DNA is TGTGCCAGCAGTTCGATCTTCTACGAGCAGTACTTC.

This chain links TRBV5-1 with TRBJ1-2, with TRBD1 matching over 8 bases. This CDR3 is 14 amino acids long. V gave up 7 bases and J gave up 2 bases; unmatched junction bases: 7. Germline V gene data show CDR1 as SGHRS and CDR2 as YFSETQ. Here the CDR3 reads CASARDRSNYGYTF. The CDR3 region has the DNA TGCGCCAGCGCCCGGGACAGGTCGAACTATGGCTACACCTTC.

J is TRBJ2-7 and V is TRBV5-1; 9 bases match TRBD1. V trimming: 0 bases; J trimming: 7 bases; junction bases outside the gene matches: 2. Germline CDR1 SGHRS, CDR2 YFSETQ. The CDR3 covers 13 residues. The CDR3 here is CASSLVGTGEQYF. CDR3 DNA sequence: TGCGCCAGCAGCTTGGTGGGGACAGGGGAGCAGTACTTC.

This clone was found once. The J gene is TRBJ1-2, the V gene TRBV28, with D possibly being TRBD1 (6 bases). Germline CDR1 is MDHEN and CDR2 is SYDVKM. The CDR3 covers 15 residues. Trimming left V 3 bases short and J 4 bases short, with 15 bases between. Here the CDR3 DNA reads TGTGCCAGCAGTTTTCTCGGGGGGCGCGCCTATGGCTACACCTTC. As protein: CASSFLGGRAYGYTF.

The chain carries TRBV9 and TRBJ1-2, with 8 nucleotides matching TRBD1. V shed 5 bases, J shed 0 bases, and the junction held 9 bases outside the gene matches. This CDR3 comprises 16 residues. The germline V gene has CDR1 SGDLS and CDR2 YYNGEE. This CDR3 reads CASRPGGRQANYGYTF. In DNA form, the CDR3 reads TGTGCCAGCAGACCAGGGGGCAGGCAAGCTAACTATGGCTACACCTTC.